This T cell receptor beta chain was retrieved from a study of regulatory T cells in long-lasting Graves disease. Library construction for TCR beta used iRepertoire HTBI primers and Arm-PCR of CDR3 regions. Via MiXCR, TCRdb re-called the multiplex PCR reads, giving one row per CDR3 protein. Among 360,000 or so distinct CDR3 sequences listed, over 15% were seen once. In this sample, this clonotype turned up many times. The CDR3 is made up of 18 amino acids. CDR1 and CDR2 from the germline V gene are MNHEY and SVGEGT. The trim removed 5 bases at V and 6 bases at J, leaving 19 bases unmatched. Time point here: newly diagnosed GD, antithyroid drugs for less than 3 months. The TCR library used RNA extracted from PBMCs. These data were also filed under a second study, of T cells in Graves' hyperthyroidism and ophthalmopathy. That paper adds: During a first-round RT-PCR of the TCR CDR3, the HTBI primer set was used.

Sequences were derived from peripheral blood mononuclear cells (PBMCs), sampled at new diagnosis, from a patient treated with antithyroid drugs. The sequence was collected from a man between 40 and 49 years old with Graves disease. V and J are TRBV6-2 or TRBV6-3 and TRBJ2-3, with 8 nucleotides matching TRBD2. As DNA, the CDR3 is TGTGCCAGCAGTCCTCGGGGTAGCGGGGCCGCACGGATGGATACGCAGTATTTT. It yields the protein CASSPRGSGAARMDTQYF.